This is a list of T cell receptor beta chains from one sample in a study of OX40 agonist ivuxolimab in advanced cancers. Clones were sequenced by immunoSEQ multiplex PCR, and TCRdb holds only the in-frame ones, with some missing. The sample consists of 65,000 to 80,000 clones, around 92% of them appearing once. Sequencing was performed on CD4+ or CD8+ T cells sorted from blood, taken in a trial of the OX40 agonist ivuxolimab. Receptors were obtained from an adult with an advanced solid tumor such as melanoma, head and neck, liver or kidney cancer. Each CDR3 is given with its conserved first and last residue. Some rows have no size entry. The others give once, few or many, or a class for an expanded clone.

TRBJ2-7 | TRBV30 | NA | CAWSPGTGGPYEQYF
TRBJ1-1 | TRBV30 | NA | CAWGTGTGDTEAFF
TRBJ2-1 | TRBV6-4 | NA | CASSDYDGAGNEQFF
TRBJ1-2 | TRBV4-2 | NA | CASGPGVGNYGYTF
TRBJ2-1 | TRBV13 | once | CASSSGLPRGEQFF
TRBJ2-7 | TRBV27 | NA | CASRQGGPSYEQYF
TRBJ2-5 | TRBV5-4 | NA | CASSLAGTGQETQYF
TRBJ2-7 | TRBV27 | NA | CASRMWTASYEQYF
TRBJ1-6 | TRBV10-1 | NA | CASSVDRGLSPLHF
TRBJ2-1 | TRBV27 | NA | CASSYSSYNEQFF
TRBJ1-2 | TRBV7-3 | NA | CASSSTGDYGYTF
TRBJ2-2 | TRBV7-9 | NA | CASSLGIEANTGELFF
TRBJ2-3 | TRBV7-3 | once | CASSPGGGPTDTQYF
TRBJ2-1 | TRBV4-1 | NA | CASSYLAANEQFF
TRBJ2-2 | TRBV5-1 | NA | CASSLLGPGTGELFF
TRBJ2-3 | TRBV6-6 | NA | CASSYSGQGVGDTQYF
TRBJ2-7 | TRBV5-1 | NA | CASSLETAYYEQYF
TRBJ2-5 | TRBV7-8 | NA | CASSLGTGLETQYF